This TCR beta chain was identified in a study of blood T cell repertoires in COVID-19. For the study at large: Samples representing acute and convalescent COVID-19 were sourced from the United States, Italy and Spain. In each case, the material was cDNA or gDNA derived from T cells, B-cell-depleted T cells, or PBMCs.

In the original workflow: The assay estimated nucleated cells by amplifying reference gene primers. The method was immunoSEQ multiplex PCR; TCRdb's version includes in-frame clones alone and lacks a portion of them. For V, J and clone size, that table is used; D and trimming come from the DNA. The sample lists 340,000 or so clones, approximately 82% occurring once. This CDR3 region has 19 residues. Germline CDR1 and CDR2: LGHDT and YNNKEL (reference sequence). The ends lost 4 bases at V and 7 bases at J; junction bases unmatched: 24. Source material: peripheral blood. This TCR was sampled from a man aged 30 to 39 with active or convalescent COVID-19. The chain recombines TRBV3-1 (or the pseudogene TRBV3-2) with TRBJ1-1; 7 nucleotides agree with TRBD1. The chain's CDR3 is CASSLRAPARQGEVCEAFF. The CDR3 coding sequence is TGTGCCAGCAGCCTCCGGGCCCCCGCACGACAGGGAGAAGTTTGTGAAGCTTTCTTT.